The TCR beta chain under discussion was sequenced for a study of T cells after yellow fever vaccination (dated by TCRdb to the late 2010s). Broadly, across the study: The SMART-Seq v4 Ultra Low Input RNA kit was used to prepare libraries from fractions with low cell numbers. Bulk TCR alpha and beta repertoires were sequenced longitudinally to track T-cell clones before and after primary and booster YFV17D yellow fever vaccination. The cohort comprised two healthy male donors, one aged 18 to 30 and one aged 30 to 40 years. Blood was collected at multiple timepoints before and after primary and secondary immunization, and bulk PBMC replicates and cell subsets were isolated. General study outcomes and caveats: The secondary T-cell response was weaker than the primary response but faster, peaking on day 5 instead of day 15. Because the study included only a couple of donors, the extent to which the findings can be generalized is limited. A small fraction of clonotypes appeared in both the CD4 and CD8 compartments, likely as a result of convergent recombination. After the booster, most of the clones that had expanded following primary vaccination were detected again (just under 97% of CD4 and around 90% of CD8), which suggests that memory was broadly maintained. Computational filtering was needed because FACS-sorted repertoires could contain abundant contaminating clonotypes from the bulk population.

In light of the paper, this sample's treatment or condition label describes: live attenuated yellow fever vaccine strain. Two biological replicates of bulk PBMCs were collected at each blood-draw timepoint. A standard Ficoll-Paque protocol was used to isolate PBMCs from peripheral blood. TriZol was used to extract RNA from bulk PBMCs, CD4 and CD8 fractions, and dextramer-positive and dextramer-negative fractions. This clonotype was seen at least ten times. Its antigen is still unknown. Base qualities are missing; no much larger clone stands one base away. The sequencer listed for this sample is Illumina NovaSeq 6000. Synthesis of TCR cDNA relied on 5'RACE template switching, a step that introduced a universal primer site along with unique molecular identifiers. Priming for cDNA synthesis came from both the TCR alpha and TCR beta constant segments. Two PCR steps were used to amplify libraries, with sample barcodes and sequencing adapters being added in the second step. Libraries were sequenced on Illumina HiSeq 2500 (2x100 bp) or NovaSeq (2x150 bp). In the paper's pipeline: Reads were demultiplexed and collapsed into UMI consensus sequences with MIGEC, and V(D)J alignment was performed with MiXCR. Clonotypes responding to the vaccine were identified with edgeR on replicate PBMC samples, with the criteria of FDR below 0.01 and a log2 fold change above 5 up to day 15. Each bulk clonotype was labeled CD4 or CD8 based on which sequenced repertoire, CD4 or CD8, contained the clonotype at higher abundance. TCRdb reprocessed the public reads (quality trimming at Q25 with fastp, clone calling with MiXCR) and kept in-frame beta chains. Every entry covers one CDR3 protein and lists the most common genes and DNA from its rows. What appears here as the V and J calls and clone size reflects TCRdb's work, not the paper's. This sample has around 300,000 distinct CDR3 sequences in its table, and 3.5% to 4.5% of those were observed once. Around 19% of the sample is taken by the ten largest.

The clonotype originates from a man aged 18-30 years who received the YFV17D yellow fever vaccine. The source was PBMCs, collected 15 days after the yellow fever booster vaccination.

The DNA is TGTGCCAGCAGCCTGAGCGACAGCATCTCCTACGAGCAGTACGTC. It translates as CASSLSDSISYEQYV. The rearrangement combines TRBV7-9 with TRBJ2-7; the D gene is perhaps TRBD1, on 5 matching bases. For CDR1 and CDR2, the germline V gene (reference sequence) lists SEHNR and FQNEAQ. V is reduced by 5 bases and J by 0 bases, leaving a spacing of 14 bases between them. The CDR3 goes from the cysteine to the valine over 15 residues. Only the CDR3 portion is preserved as DNA: 45 bases, with reading frame beginning at the first base.